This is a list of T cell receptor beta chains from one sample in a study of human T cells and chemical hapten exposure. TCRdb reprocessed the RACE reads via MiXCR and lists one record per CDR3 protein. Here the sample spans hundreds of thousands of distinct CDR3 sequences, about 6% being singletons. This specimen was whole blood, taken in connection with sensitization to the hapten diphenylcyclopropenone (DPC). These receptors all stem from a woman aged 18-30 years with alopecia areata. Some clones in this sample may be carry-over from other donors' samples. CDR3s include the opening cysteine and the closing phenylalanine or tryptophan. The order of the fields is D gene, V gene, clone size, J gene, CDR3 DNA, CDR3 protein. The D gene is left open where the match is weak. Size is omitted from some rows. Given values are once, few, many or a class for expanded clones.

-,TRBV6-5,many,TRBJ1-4,TGTGCCAGCAGTCGGGGGGGAGCTAATGAAAAACTGTTTTTT,CASSRGGANEKLFF
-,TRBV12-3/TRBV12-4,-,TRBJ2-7,TGTGCCAGCAGTCTAGGGGTCCCCGCGGGCTACGAGCAGTACTTC,CASSLGVPAGYEQYF
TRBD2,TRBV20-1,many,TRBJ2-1,TGCAGTGCTAGAACAGGTCTAGCGGGGGGGAATGAGCAGTTCTTC,CSARTGLAGGNEQFF
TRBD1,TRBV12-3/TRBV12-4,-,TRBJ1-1,TGTGCCAGCAGTTTCGGACAGGGGTGGAACACTGAAGCTTTCTTT,CASSFGQGWNTEAFF
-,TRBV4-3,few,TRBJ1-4,TGCGCCAGCAGCCAAACAACCAAGCCGGGAAAACTGTTTTTT,CASSQTTKPGKLFF
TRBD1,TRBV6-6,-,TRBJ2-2,TGTGCCAGCGTCCCAACAGGGGGTTCGAACACCGGGGAGCTGTTTTTT,CASVPTGGSNTGELFF
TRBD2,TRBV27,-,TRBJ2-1,TGTGCCAGCAGTTCCCGACAAGCGGGGGGCCGAAGCTCCTACAATGAGCAGTTCTTC,CASSSRQAGGRSSYNEQFF
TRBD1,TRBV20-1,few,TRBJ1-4,TGCAGTGCTAGATGGGACAGCCTTAATGAAAAACTGTTTTTT,CSARWDSLNEKLFF
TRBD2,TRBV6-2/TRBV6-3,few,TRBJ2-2,TGTGCCATTTCTGCGGGGGAGGGCACCGGGGAGCTGTTTTTT,CAISAGEGTGELFF
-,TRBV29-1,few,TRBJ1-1,TGCAGCGTTAATAGGGACACTGAAGCTTTCTTT,CSVNRDTEAFF
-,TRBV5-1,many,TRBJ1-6,TGCGCCAGCAGTCGGGACCTTCGGTCGAATTCACCCCTCCACTTT,CASSRDLRSNSPLHF
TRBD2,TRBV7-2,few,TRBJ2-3,TGTGCCAGCAGCCCCTACCCCACAGGACTAGGCACAGATACGCAGTATTTT,CASSPYPTGLGTDTQYF
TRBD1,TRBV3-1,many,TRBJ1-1,TGTGCCAGCAGCCCCTGGGACAGGGAGAACACTGAAGCTTTCTTT,CASSPWDRENTEAFF
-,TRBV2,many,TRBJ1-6,TGTGCCAGCAGTGGGAGACAGGCCAGCTCCTATAATTCACCCCTCCACTTT,CASSGRQASSYNSPLHF
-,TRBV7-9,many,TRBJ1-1,TGTGCCAGCAGCTTAGTAGCCACTGAAGCTTTCTTT,CASSLVATEAFF
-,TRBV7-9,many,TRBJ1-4,TGTGCCAGCAGTCTGACAGGACGTAATGAAAAACTGTTTTTT,CASSLTGRNEKLFF
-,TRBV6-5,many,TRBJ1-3,TGTGCCAGCAGTTATTCCCCTGAAGGGACGTTTTCTGGAAACACCATATATTTT,CASSYSPEGTFSGNTIYF
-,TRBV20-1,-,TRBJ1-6,TGCAGTGCTAGACGCCATGGGGGTAATTCACCCCTCCACTTT,CSARRHGGNSPLHF
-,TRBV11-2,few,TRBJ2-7,TGTGCCAGCAGCCCGCAGGCGGGTAGCCTGTTGTACGAGCAGTACTTC,CASSPQAGSLLYEQYF
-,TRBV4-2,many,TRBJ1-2,TGTGCCAGCAGCCAAGAGGACAACAGCTACACCTTC,CASSQEDNSYTF
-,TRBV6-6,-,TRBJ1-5,TGTGCCAGCAGTTACGAGTACCTCGACCAGCCCCAGCATTTT,CASSYEYLDQPQHF
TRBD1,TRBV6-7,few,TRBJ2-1,TGTGCCAGCAGTTACTCCCGGACAGGGGGACCCTACAATGAGCAGTTCTTC,CASSYSRTGGPYNEQFF
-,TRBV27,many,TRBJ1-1,TGTGCCAGCAGTCCGGGACCGATGTGGGTGCTCACTGAAGCTTTCTTT,CASSPGPMWVLTEAFF
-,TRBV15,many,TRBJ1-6,TGTGCCACCAGCAGAGATTACCAGGCCGGAGCCTCACCCCTCCACTTT,CATSRDYQAGASPLHF
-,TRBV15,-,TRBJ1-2,TGTGCCACCGTCGACAGCAACTATGGCTACACCTTC,CATVDSNYGYTF
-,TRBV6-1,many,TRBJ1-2,TGTGCCAGCAGGGTCAACCCCGCCGAGTCACTCTATGGCTACACCTTC,CASRVNPAESLYGYTF
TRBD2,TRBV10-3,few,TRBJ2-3,TGTGCCATCAGCGAAAGACTAGCGGGGGCAGATACGCAGTATTTT,CAISERLAGADTQYF
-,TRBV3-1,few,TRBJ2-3,TGTGCCAGCAGCCAACGCCGACAGTCTAGCACAGATACGCAGTATTTT,CASSQRRQSSTDTQYF
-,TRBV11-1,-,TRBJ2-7,TGTGCCAGCAGCTTAGACCGATTTACCTCCGAGCAGTACTTC,CASSLDRFTSEQYF
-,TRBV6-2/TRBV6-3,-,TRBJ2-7,TGTGCCAGCAACCGACCGGGACGGCCCGCCTACGAGCAGTACTTC,CASNRPGRPAYEQYF
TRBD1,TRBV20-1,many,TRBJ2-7,TGCAGTGCTGACCAGGGGGCGACCTACGAGCAGTACTTC,CSADQGATYEQYF
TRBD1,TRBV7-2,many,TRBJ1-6,TGTGCCAGCAGCCCAGGACAGGCGGATTCACCCCTCCACTTT,CASSPGQADSPLHF
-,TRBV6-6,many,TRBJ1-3,TGTGCCAGCAGTTACTCAGCCGGTTTGGATGGAAACACCATATATTTT,CASSYSAGLDGNTIYF
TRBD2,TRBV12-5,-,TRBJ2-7,TGTGCTAGTGGTTCCGGGGGAGGGTTTGGGTACGAGCAGTACTTC,CASGSGGGFGYEQYF
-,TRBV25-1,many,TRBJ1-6,TGTGCCAGCGGGCCGGGGAGGGCCCTCCACTTT,CASGPGRALHF
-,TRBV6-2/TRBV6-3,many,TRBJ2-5,TGTGCCAGCAGTTATCTGGAGGAGGGAGACCGGGAGACCCAGTACTTC,CASSYLEEGDRETQYF
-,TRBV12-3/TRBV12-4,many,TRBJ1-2,TGTGCCAGCAGTCTAGACAGGTACTATGGCTACACCTTC,CASSLDRYYGYTF
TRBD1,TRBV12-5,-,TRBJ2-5,TGTGCTAGTGGTTTCTCCGGGACAGCCCAAGAGACCCAGTACTTC,CASGFSGTAQETQYF
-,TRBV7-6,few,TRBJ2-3,TGTGCCAGCAGCTTAAATAGAGACAGCACAGATACGCAGTATTTT,CASSLNRDSTDTQYF
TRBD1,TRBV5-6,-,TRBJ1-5,TGTGCCAGCTCCAGACAGGGGGCTACTCAGCCCCAGCATTTT,CASSRQGATQPQHF
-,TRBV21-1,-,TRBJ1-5,TGTGCCAGCAGCAAAGGTTTCCGGGTACATAGCAATCAGCCCCAGCATTTT,CASSKGFRVHSNQPQHF
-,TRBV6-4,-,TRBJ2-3,TGTGCCAGCAGTGACCGGGACTCCCCCACAGATACGCAGTATTTT,CASSDRDSPTDTQYF
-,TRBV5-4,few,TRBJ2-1,TGTGCAAGCAAATACTCGCGGGGTCTTTACAATGAGCAGTTCTTC,CASKYSRGLYNEQFF
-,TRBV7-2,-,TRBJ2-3,TGTGCCAGCAGCTCCCTAGCGCTGACAGATACGCAGTATTTT,CASSSLALTDTQYF
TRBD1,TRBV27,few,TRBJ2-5,TGTGCCAGCAGTCCTATGGGACAGGGGGCATTGTCGACCCAGTACTTC,CASSPMGQGALSTQYF
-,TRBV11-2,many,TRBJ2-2,TGTGCCAGCAGCGGAGGAACCGGGGAGCTGTTTTTT,CASSGGTGELFF
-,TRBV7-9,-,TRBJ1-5,TGTGCCAGCAGCCCGATTTCGGGTAGCAATCAGCCCCAGCATTTT,CASSPISGSNQPQHF
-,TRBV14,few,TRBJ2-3,TGTGCCAGCAGCCAACTCGGGGCAGACCTAGATACGCAGTATTTT,CASSQLGADLDTQYF
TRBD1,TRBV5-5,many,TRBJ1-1,TGTGCCAGCAGCTTGGTTTCAGGACAGGGAAACACTGAAGCTTTCTTT,CASSLVSGQGNTEAFF
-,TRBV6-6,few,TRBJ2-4,TGTGCCAGCAGTTACTCCCCCGATGAAGCCAAAAACATTCAGTACTTC,CASSYSPDEAKNIQYF
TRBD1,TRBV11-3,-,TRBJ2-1,TGTGCCAGCAGCTTAGAACAGGGGATCCACAATGAGCAGTTCTTC,CASSLEQGIHNEQFF
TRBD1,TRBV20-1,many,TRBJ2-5,TGCAGTGCCACTCCCATGGGGGACAGAGAAGAGACCCAGTACTTC,CSATPMGDREETQYF
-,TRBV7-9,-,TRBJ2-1,TGTGCCAGCGGGGCGGGGACCCAGAACCTCAATGAGCAGTTCTTC,CASGAGTQNLNEQFF
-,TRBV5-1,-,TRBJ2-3,TGCGCCAGCAGCTTTCCCGGAGTAACGTCGAGCACAGATACGCAGTATTTT,CASSFPGVTSSTDTQYF
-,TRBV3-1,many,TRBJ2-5,TGTGCCAGCGGCCAACTTAGCGTGCAAGAGACCCAGTACTTC,CASGQLSVQETQYF
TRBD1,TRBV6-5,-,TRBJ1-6,TGTGCCAGCAGTTACTCCATGGGAGGGGGCAGGTCACCCCTCCACTTT,CASSYSMGGGRSPLHF
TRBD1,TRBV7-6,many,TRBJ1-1,TGTGCCAGCAGCTTAGAATGGTCCGACAGGGCGCGCACTGAAGCTTTCTTT,CASSLEWSDRARTEAFF
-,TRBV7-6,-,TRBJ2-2,TGTGCCAGCAGCTTAGAGGGCCCATTAAGGTGTGACACCGGGGAGCTGTTTTTT,CASSLEGPLRCDTGELFF
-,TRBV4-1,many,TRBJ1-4,TGCGCCAGCAGCCAAGATCCTACAACTAATGAAAAACTGTTTTTT,CASSQDPTTNEKLFF
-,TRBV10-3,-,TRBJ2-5,TGTGCCATCAGTGAGACAACGACAGTAGTCGGGCGAGAGACCCAGTACTTC,CAISETTTVVGRETQYF